This T cell receptor (beta chain) was retrieved from a study of cytomegalovirus exposure and HLA in healthy donors. Across the whole study: In an early release, HLA-typed donors contributed 80 million to 95 million unique TCR sequences.

Remarks on this clone: Its antigen is undetermined.

Trimming removed 7 bases from V and 0 bases from J, with 11 bases in between. This CDR3 has 14 residues. The germline CDR1 and CDR2 sequences are SGHDT and YYEEEE. A multiplex PCR was run with 60 Vbeta primers and 13 Jbeta primers. TCRdb keeps only in-frame clones here, not all; method: immunoSEQ multiplex PCR. The sample holds about 130,000 clones, just under 80% seen once. General observations from the study: Being indistinguishable, some V segments were excluded, TRBV6-2 and TRBV6-3 among them. Some highly shared sequence variants likely arose as a pipeline artifact. A later analysis associated around 17,000 TCR beta sequences with HLA alleles at a 0.05 false discovery rate.

This TCR was recovered from a man younger than 40 in good health. This chain joins TRBV5-6 and TRBJ1-3; a possible D gene is TRBD1 (5 bases). Sequencing was performed on PBMCs. CDR3 bases: TGTGCCAGCGAATACAGGAGCTCTGGAAACACCATATATTTT. Amino acid sequence: CASEYRSSGNTIYF. The entire variable domain, with the rest obtained from reference TRBV5-6 and TRBJ1-3, is as follows: DAGVTQSPTHLIKTRGQQVTLRCSPKSGHDTVSWYQQALGQGPQFIFQYYEEEERQRGNFPDRFSGHQFPNYSSELNVNALLLGDSALYLCASEYRSSGNTIYFGEGSWLTVV.